This T cell receptor beta chain is from a study of T-cell memory formation after mild COVID-19. V was cut by 1 base and J by 3 bases, with 15 bases left in between. CDR1 and CDR2 from the germline V gene are DFQATT and SNEGSKA (reference sequence). This CDR3 is 15 amino acids long. This clonotype was observed a few times. TCRdb re-called the 5' RACE reads with MiXCR, one entry per CDR3 protein. The sample consists of about 620,000 distinct CDR3 sequences, more than 15% of them appearing once. This chain joins TRBV20-1 and TRBJ1-2; the D gene is possibly TRBD1 (6 bases). The TCR originated in an adult woman who had mild COVID-19 (a few samples of this study predate the infection). Cell type and time point are not known. The sequenced sample was PBMCs or a T cell subset sorted from them (not recorded which). DNA for the CDR3: TGCAGTGCTAGAGGTGGCGGGGGCCAGGACTATGGCTACACCTTC. Protein product: CSARGGGGQDYGYTF.